The present entry profiles one T cell receptor (beta chain) with its context. Participants' own reports of clinical history determined their cohort assignment. The sample comes from a study of blood T cell repertoires in COVID-19. Study background: Samples of COVID-19 (acute and convalescent) were obtained from the United States, Italy and Spain. PBMCs, B-cell-depleted T cells, or T cells were the source of the cDNA or gDNA that made up the material.

Per the authors' pipeline: Estimation of nucleated cell counts relied on the amplification of reference gene primers. The protocol was immunoSEQ multiplex PCR, while the TCRdb copy is restricted to in-frame clones and leaves out a portion. The V and J calls and clone size were taken over from that table, and D and trimming were inferred from the DNA. The table shows roughly 180,000 clones, with approximately 85% occurring only once. Germline V gene data show CDR1 as MDHEN and CDR2 as SYDVKM. CDR3 length equals 14 residues. After removal of 3 bases from V and 4 bases from J, the junction contained 2 bases not matched to a gene.

This receptor was identified in a middle-aged man who had recovered from COVID-19. J is TRBJ2-1 and V is TRBV28, with 8 positions matching TRBD2. The sequencing input was PBMCs or T cells enriched from blood (not recorded which). The DNA of the CDR3 is TGTGCCAGCAGTTTTAGCGGGACTTACAATGAGCAGTTCTTC. Translated, it gives CASSFSGTYNEQFF.